This is a list of T cell receptor beta chains from one sample in a study of shared clonotypes between healthy human individuals. Method: immunoSEQ multiplex PCR; TCRdb's copy keeps in-frame clones and lacks some. Counted here are roughly 720,000 clones, about 92% occurring once; the ten biggest clones make up 30% to 35%. The sequenced sample consisted of memory CD8+ T cells from PBMCs. These receptors were obtained from a man between 18 and 35 years old in good health. Some clones in this sample may be carry-over from other donors' samples. Both conserved end residues are part of each CDR3. The D gene is left open where the match is weak. Where a row states a size, it is once, few, many or the class of an expanded clone; other rows omit it.

>18|TRBV10-3|NA|TRBJ2-7|NA
TGTGCCATCGATCATCCAGGGAGGGGGCGGCCAAGCGTCTACGAGCAGTACTTC
CAIDHPGRGRPSVYEQYF
>14|TRBV5-4|once|TRBJ2-3|NA
TGTGCCAGCAGCATCGGGGGATACACAGATACGCAGTATTTT
CASSIGGYTDTQYF
>12|TRBV25-1|NA|TRBJ2-3|NA
TGTGCCAGCAGTGAGGGGTGGGATACGCAGTATTTT
CASSEGWDTQYF
>16|TRBV9|NA|TRBJ2-3|NA
TGTGCCAGCAGCCCCTATGGGAGTAGTAACACAGATACGCAGTATTTT
CASSPYGSSNTDTQYF
>16|TRBV27|NA|TRBJ2-5|TRBD2
TGTGCCAGCAGGCTAGCGGTAGATCGGGCGCCAGAGACCCAGTACTTC
CASRLAVDRAPETQYF
>15|TRBV9|NA|TRBJ2-1|NA
TGTGCCAGCGGGCCGGCAAGCGGCTCCTACAATGAGCAGTTCTTC
CASGPASGSYNEQFF
>18|TRBV7-6|NA|TRBJ2-7|TRBD2
TGTGCCAGCAGCTTAGTGCCTCCGGGACTAGCAAGCTCCTACGAGCAGTACTTC
CASSLVPPGLASSYEQYF
>14|TRBV28|once|TRBJ2-7|TRBD2
TGTGCCAGCAGAGCTGGCGGGAGGAGCTACGAGCAGTACTTC
CASRAGGRSYEQYF
>18|TRBV18|NA|TRBJ1-1|NA
TGTGCCAGCTCACCGCTCTTGGGGCAAAACAGGGCGAACACTGAAGCTTTCTTT
CASSPLLGQNRANTEAFF
>16|TRBV15|many|TRBJ2-1|TRBD1
TGTGCCACCAGCAGAGAACACAGGGGGCTCTACAATGAGCAGTTCTTC
CATSREHRGLYNEQFF
>15|TRBV19|NA|TRBJ1-1|TRBD1
TGTGCCAGTATCCCAGGACAGGGACCAAACACTGAAGCTTTCTTT
CASIPGQGPNTEAFF
>16|TRBV4-1|NA|TRBJ1-4|TRBD1
TGCGCCAGCAGCCAAGAGACAGGGGTATATGATGAAAAACTGTTTTTT
CASSQETGVYDEKLFF
>16|TRBV25-1|NA|TRBJ2-3|TRBD2
TGTGCCAGCAGTATGGACCGGGAGGGAGTAGCAGATACGCAGTATTTT
CASSMDREGVADTQYF
>11|TRBV20-1|NA|TRBJ1-1|TRBD1
TGCAGTGCTTTACAGGGGATTGAAGCTTTCTTT
CSALQGIEAFF
>17|TRBV28|NA|TRBJ2-5|NA
TGTGCCAGCAGTTTACAGGCGGGGTTCGGGATACAAGAGACCCAGTACTTC
CASSLQAGFGIQETQYF
>14|TRBV6-1|NA|TRBJ2-7|NA
TGTGCCAGCAGTGAAGGGGACTGGCTAGGCGAGCAGTACTTC
CASSEGDWLGEQYF
>11|TRBV27|NA|TRBJ2-7|NA
TGTGCCAGCAAGAGCTCCTACGAGCAGTACTTC
CASKSSYEQYF
>17|TRBV27|NA|TRBJ2-7|NA
TGTGCCAGCGGAGAAGCGGCGACGAACCATCCCACCTACGAGCAGTACTTC
CASGEAATNHPTYEQYF
>14|TRBV7-9|NA|TRBJ2-1|NA
TGTGCCAGCAGCACCGGGTTTACAGACAATGAGCAGTTCTTC
CASSTGFTDNEQFF
>16|TRBV6-4|NA|TRBJ2-6|NA
TGTGCCAGCAGTGACTCGTCAGGGGCTGGGGCCAACGTCCTGACTTTC
CASSDSSGAGANVLTF
>15|TRBV9|NA|TRBJ2-1|TRBD1
TGTGCCAGCAGCCCGGACAGGGGCTCCTACAATGAGCAGTTCTTC
CASSPDRGSYNEQFF
>14|TRBV28|NA|TRBJ2-1|NA
TGTGCCACCAAGGAGGGCCGAAACTACAATGAGCAGTTCTTC
CATKEGRNYNEQFF
>17|TRBV28|NA|TRBJ2-3|NA
TGTGCCAGCAGCGCAAGAGGGACACCTGAAAGCACAGATACGCAGTATTTT
CASSARGTPESTDTQYF
>13|TRBV6-5|NA|TRBJ1-2|NA
TGTGCCAGCAGTTACTCGAGAGTGGGGGACTACACCTTC
CASSYSRVGDYTF
>14|TRBV25-1|many|TRBJ2-1|TRBD2
TGTGCCAGCAGTGTGAGCGGGAGGGCCGTCGAGCAGTTCTTC
CASSVSGRAVEQFF
>20|TRBV15|NA|TRBJ2-5|TRBD2
TGTGCCACCAGCAGAGATCATCCCAGCGGGAGAGGGCGGTGGCAAGAGACCCAGTACTTC
CATSRDHPSGRGRWQETQYF
>12|TRBV5-4|NA|TRBJ1-4|NA
TGTGCCAGCAGCCGGCCTCTTGAAAAACTGTTTTTT
CASSRPLEKLFF
>14|TRBV28|NA|TRBJ1-2|NA
TGTGCCAGCAGTTTGCGGCAGCTCCACTATGGCTACACCTTC
CASSLRQLHYGYTF
>15|TRBV9|NA|TRBJ2-4|NA
TGTGCCAGCAGCGAAGGTCGGGGACAAAGGGACATTCAGTACTTC
CASSEGRGQRDIQYF
>14|TRBV9|NA|TRBJ2-2|NA
TGTGCCAGCAGCGATGCCAGCGATCACGGGGAGCTGTTTTTT
CASSDASDHGELFF
>13|TRBV2|NA|TRBJ1-1|NA
TGTGCCAGCAGGGTAGGGGAAAACACTGAAGCTTTCTTT
CASRVGENTEAFF
>13|TRBV19|NA|TRBJ1-1|NA
TGTGCCAGCGGTAGGGGGGCAAACACTGAAGCTTTCTTT
CASGRGANTEAFF
>18|TRBV19|NA|TRBJ1-5|NA
TGTGCCAGTAGTCCCAGGGTGGGGGGCAGGTTTAGCAATCAGCCCCAGCATTTT
CASSPRVGGRFSNQPQHF
>16|TRBV7-9|NA|TRBJ1-3|NA
TGTGCCAGCAGCTTAAGGGACGCCAACTCTGGAAACACCATATATTTT
CASSLRDANSGNTIYF
>18|TRBV28|NA|TRBJ2-7|NA
TGTGCCAGCAGTCCGCCTCCCGGGACCTCTACCAGCCGTGGCGAGCAGTACTTC
CASSPPPGTSTSRGEQYF
>15|TRBV4-1|NA|TRBJ1-1|NA
TGCGCCAGCAGCCAAGATAGGGGGGCTAGTAGTGAAGCTTTCTTT
CASSQDRGASSEAFF
>16|TRBV28|NA|TRBJ2-7|TRBD1
TGTGCCAGCAGAGAACTAACCGGGACAGGGGCCTACGAGCAGTACTTC
CASRELTGTGAYEQYF
>15|TRBV27|NA|TRBJ2-1|NA
TGTGCCAGCAGAGTACCGGGACTCCTCTACAATGAGCAGTTCTTC
CASRVPGLLYNEQFF
>13|TRBV9|NA|TRBJ1-2|NA
TGTGCCAGCAGCGATACCGGACCCTATGGCTACACCTTC
CASSDTGPYGYTF
>14|TRBV15|NA|TRBJ1-5|NA
TGTGCCACCAGCAGAGTGGGAGGGAATCAGCCCCAGCATTTT
CATSRVGGNQPQHF
>16|TRBV7-9|NA|TRBJ2-1|TRBD1
TGTGCCAGCAGCAGCCCCGGACAGGGCGGGAACAATGAGCAGTTCTTC
CASSSPGQGGNNEQFF
>12|TRBV6-5|NA|TRBJ1-1|NA
TGTGCCAGCAGTGTATTCGAGAATGAAGCTTTCTTT
CASSVFENEAFF
>14|TRBV7-6|NA|TRBJ1-4|NA
TGTGCCAGCAGCTCGAGACAGCTAAATGAAAAACTGTTTTTT
CASSSRQLNEKLFF
>14|TRBV7-9|NA|TRBJ2-3|TRBD1
TGTGCCAGCAGCAAGACAGGGAATCATGATACGCAGTATTTT
CASSKTGNHDTQYF
>14|TRBV6-5|NA|TRBJ2-5|NA
TGTGCCAGCAGTTACGTGCAGCTGGGGGAGACCCAGTACTTC
CASSYVQLGETQYF
>16|TRBV18|NA|TRBJ2-2|TRBD1
TGTGCCAGCTCACCGGACAGGGATCCTAACACCGGGGAGCTGTTTTTT
CASSPDRDPNTGELFF